Included here is one T cell receptor beta chain sequence, with context. Its antigen remains unknown. Both 60 Vbeta primers and 13 Jbeta primers went into the PCR. Source study methods: The authors later counted about 80 million unique TCR beta chains, some 9.9 million of them shared. The assay was immunoSEQ multiplex PCR, and TCRdb's table has in-frame clones only and misses some. V, J and clone size are taken as reported in that table, and D and trimming were inferred from the DNA itself. Of some 150,000 clones listed, about 81% were seen once; the top ten hold 8.1%. The sample comes from a study of cytomegalovirus exposure and HLA in healthy donors. This CDR3 contains 14 residues. Per the germline V gene, CDR1 is LNHNV and CDR2 is YYDKDF (reference sequence). V was cut by 0 bases and J by 3 bases, with 8 bases left in between. Study results and caveats: Confirmation in vitro established that three CMV-associated chains were specific for CMV antigens. Later analysis showed TCR association rates varying by HLA locus, highest for DRB1 and lowest for HLA-C. Among CMV-associated TCR beta chains, most appeared HLA-restricted in a later analysis.

Sample: PBMCs. The rearrangement uses TRBV15 and TRBJ1-2, with no clear D. The clonotype was recovered from a woman between 50 and 59 years old in good health and CMV-seropositive. CDR3 sequence: CATSRDRQDYGYTF. Here the CDR3 DNA reads TGTGCCACCAGCAGAGATAGGCAGGACTATGGCTACACCTTC. Full variable domain (rest looked up from reference TRBV15 and TRBJ1-2): DAMVIQNPRYQVTQFGKPVTLSCSQTLNHNVMYWYQQKSSQAPKLLFHYYDKDFNNEADTPDNFQSRRPNTSFCFLDIRSPGLGDTAMYLCATSRDRQDYGYTFGSGTRLTVV.